Presented here are 28 T cell receptor beta chains from one specimen sequenced in a study of prognosis after radiotherapy for stage I lung cancer. Genomic DNA served as the source from which two-round multiplex PCR generated TCR beta CDR3 amplicons. Specific primers for each TRBV and TRBJ gene were what first-round PCR used. Via MiXCR, TCRdb re-called the multiplex PCR reads, giving one row per CDR3 protein. The sample lists about 25,000 distinct CDR3 sequences; around 36% were seen once. Specimen: PBMCs, collected before or after stereotactic body radiation therapy (not recorded which). Receptor source: a donor older than 45 with non-small cell lung cancer.

This clonotype showed up many times. This chain links TRBV6-1 with TRBJ2-2, with a tentative D call TRBD2 (6 bases). Trimming cost V 6 bases and J 4 bases, with 18 bases left between them. From germline, CDR1 is MNHNS and CDR2 SASEGT. The CDR3 loop spans 16 amino acids. The CDR3 spells CASRDRERSGTGELFF. CDR3 DNA: TGTGCCAGCAGGGACCGGGAGCGATCAGGCACCGGGGAGCTGTTTTTT.

This clonotype was seen repeatedly, ten times or more. The chain recombines TRBV6-2 or TRBV6-3 with TRBJ2-3; 11 bases are a match to TRBD2. The CDR3 consists of 17 residues. V lost 7 bases to trimming and J lost 2 bases; unmatched junction nucleotides: 11. Germline CDR1 is MNHEY and CDR2 is SVGEGT. This chain's CDR3 is CASTERLAGPTTDTQYF. In DNA form, the CDR3 reads TGTGCCAGCACCGAGAGACTAGCGGGACCGACCACAGATACGCAGTATTTT.

The chain joins TRBV28 to TRBJ1-2; D uncertain. From germline, CDR1 is MDHEN and CDR2 SYDVKM. The ends were cut back, 5 bases at V and 4 bases at J, with 8 bases in the middle. CDR3 size: 12 residues. For the CDR3, the DNA is TGTGCCAGCAGTCGACGGGCCTATGGCTACACCTTC. This codes for CASSRRAYGYTF.

This clonotype was found many times. The J gene is TRBJ1-2, the V gene TRBV6-1; no clear D gene. Germline CDR1 is MNHNS and CDR2 is SASEGT. This CDR3 has 12 residues. CDR3 DNA sequence: TGTGTGACGACGGCAGTTAACTATGGCTACACCTTC. It encodes CVTTAVNYGYTF.

This clonotype has at least ten counts. The chain links TRBV30 to TRBJ2-7; maybe TRBD2 (6 bases). The CDR3 contains 14 residues. Deletions cut 4 bases from V and 6 bases from J, with 19 bases between. The V gene's germline CDR1 is GTSNPN and CDR2 SVGIG (reference sequence). This CDR3 is CAWTRGGVPAEQYF. CDR3 sequence (DNA): TGTGCCTGGACCCGAGGCGGGGTCCCCGCCGAGCAGTACTTC.

Many counts were recorded for this clonotype. CDR3 region: CATSQDRALTDTQYF. The DNA for the CDR3 is TGTGCCACCAGTCAGGACAGGGCTTTAACAGATACGCAGTATTTT. The chain carries TRBV24-1 and TRBJ2-3, with 8 positions matching TRBD1. Germline values: CDR1 KGHDR, CDR2 SFDVKD. The CDR3 length is 15 residues. Trimming removed 6 bases from V and 3 bases from J; junction bases left unmatched: 7.

This clonotype was seen a handful of times. A much more abundant neighbour one base away suggests this may be a read error. The CDR3 end shows no conserved phenylalanine or tryptophan, and so a read error is likely. V is TRBV28 and J is TRBJ1-5, with 9 bases that match TRBD1. The CDR3 is made up of 19 amino acids. Germline lookup yields CDR1 MDHEN and CDR2 SYDVKM. V shed 7 bases and J 0 bases; nucleotides not matched to a gene: 16. In DNA form, the CDR3 reads TGTGCCAGCACCCTCATCCAGGGACAGGGTGGCCTTAGCAATCAGCCCCAGCATTCT. Residues: CASTLIQGQGGLSNQPQHS.

This clonotype was detected many times. This chain uses TRBV18 with TRBJ2-1; 7 bases map to TRBD1. CDR1 is KGHSH and CDR2 is LQKENI in the germline V gene. The ends lost 3 bases at V and 5 bases at J; junction bases unmatched: 4. CDR3 size: 14 residues. The CDR3 region is CASSPGQLHNEQFF. Here the CDR3 DNA reads TGTGCCAGCTCACCGGGACAGCTACACAATGAGCAGTTCTTC.

In the case of this clonotype: Given a far larger clone just one base away, this is likely a sequencing read error. The V call is TRBV6-4, the J call TRBJ2-7; D gene uncertain. The CDR3 is made up of 13 amino acids. Germline CDR1 and CDR2: MRHNA and SNTAGT. Trimming took off 7 bases at V and 3 bases at J, with 13 bases between the two ends. The CDR3 DNA follows: TGTGCCAGCATTGGCAGATCCCTCTACGAGCAGTACTTC. Encoded protein: CASIGRSLYEQYF.

This sequence joins TRBV20-1 and TRBJ1-2; D is unclear. Trimming shortened V by 2 bases and J by 0 bases, and 7 bases separated the two germline ends. The CDR3 length is 13 residues. Germline CDR1 reads DFQATT; CDR2 reads SNEGSKA (reference sequence). The CDR3 loop is CSARPSTNYGYTF. CDR3 coding DNA: TGCAGTGCTAGACCTTCGACTAACTATGGCTACACCTTC.

This clonotype was detected many times. CDR3 DNA: TGTGCCAGCAGCCAGACAGGGAGTGATAATTCACCCCTCCACTTT. Translated: CASSQTGSDNSPLHF. This rearrangement joins TRBV7-9 to TRBJ1-6; 7 bases agree with TRBD1. Germline V gene data show CDR1 as SEHNR and CDR2 as FQNEAQ (reference sequence). V was pared by 5 bases and J by 5 bases, with 6 bases of the junction left unmatched. This CDR3 has 15 amino acids.

The chain joins TRBV5-1 to TRBJ2-7; 12 bases are a match to TRBD2. Trimming cost V 4 bases and J 1 base; bases outside gene matches: 6. There are 16 residues in the CDR3. Germline CDR1 is SGHRS and CDR2 is YFSETQ. CDR3 sequence: CASSTGLAGLSYEQYF. The CDR3 nucleotides are TGCGCCAGCAGCACGGGACTAGCGGGTCTATCCTACGAGCAGTACTTC.

At least ten counts were recorded for this clonotype. The chain links TRBV7-2 to TRBJ1-3, with no clear D. The length of the CDR3 is 14 residues. The V gene's germline CDR1 is SGHTA and CDR2 FQGNSA. V was shortened by 5 bases and J by 1 base, with 9 bases between the two germline ends. CDR3 nucleotide sequence: TGTGCCAGCAGCCCCCAATGGTCTGGAAACACCATATATTTT. Protein product: CASSPQWSGNTIYF.

In its sample, this clonotype was seen many times. V gene TRBV6-1 combines with J gene TRBJ1-6, with D possibly matching TRBD1 (6 bases). The V gene's germline CDR1 is MNHNS and CDR2 SASEGT. The CDR3 is made up of 15 amino acids. Trimming left V 6 bases short and J 7 bases short, with 16 bases between. This chain's CDR3 is CASRIQGFKNSPLHF. The CDR3 region has the DNA TGTGCCAGCAGAATACAGGGTTTTAAGAATTCACCCCTCCACTTT.

In this sample, this clonotype turned up many times. The chain joins TRBV6-1 to TRBJ1-2; a possible D gene is TRBD1 (6 bases). Trimming shortened V by 6 bases and J by 10 bases, and 21 bases separated the two germline ends. The germline V gene encodes CDR1 MNHNS and CDR2 SASEGT. The CDR3 is made up of 14 amino acids. The chain's CDR3 is CASRIGQPPSLYTF. The DNA for the CDR3 is TGTGCCAGCAGGATCGGACAGCCCCCTTCCCTCTACACCTTC.

The chain combines TRBV7-2 with TRBJ2-3; 9 positions match TRBD1. J was trimmed by 6 bases and V by 3 bases; bases with no gene match: 7. CDR1 SGHTA and CDR2 FQGNSA come from the germline V gene. This CDR3 comprises 15 residues. The CDR3 here is CASSFWTGVSDTQYF. CDR3 nucleotides: TGTGCCAGCAGCTTTTGGACAGGGGTGTCGGATACGCAGTATTTT.

This clonotype has ten or more counts. The CDR3, as DNA: TGTGCCAGTAAAGGACAGGGTGGAAATGAAAAACTGTTTTTT. Its protein is CASKGQGGNEKLFF. The chain recombines TRBV19 with TRBJ1-4; TRBD1 aligns across 8 bases. With 7 bases clipped from V and 5 bases from J, the junction kept 6 bases outside the gene matches. The CDR3 runs to 14 residues. CDR1 LNHDA and CDR2 SQIVND come from the germline V gene (reference sequence). Combining the CDR3 with reference TRBV19 and TRBJ1-4 gives the whole variable domain DGGITQSPKYLFRKEGQNVTLSCEQNLNHDAMYWYRQDPGQGLRLIYYSQIVNDFQKGDIAEGYSVSREKKESFPLTVTSAQKNPTAFYLCASKGQGGNEKLFFGSGTQLSVL.

The gene calls are TRBV6-1 and TRBJ2-7; D is uncertain. With 7 bases removed from V and 2 bases from J, the gap between germline ends came to 21 bases. In germline, CDR1 is MNHNS, CDR2 SASEGT. There are 16 residues in the CDR3. This CDR3 is CASIPASSQRTYEQYF. CDR3 coding DNA: TGTGCCAGCATACCCGCCTCGTCGCAAAGGACCTACGAGCAGTACTTC.

In its sample, this clonotype was seen a few times. CDR3 region: CATSDSDYHTQYF. DNA of the CDR3: TGTGCCACCAGTGACTCGGACTACCATACGCAGTATTTT. This chain uses TRBV24-1 with TRBJ2-3; TRBD2 is a possible D gene (6 bases). This CDR3 has 13 amino acids. Trimming pared 4 bases from V and 7 bases from J, leaving 11 bases between. Germline lookup yields CDR1 KGHDR and CDR2 SFDVKD.

There are many counts of this clonotype. The chain links TRBV6-2 or TRBV6-3 to TRBJ1-4; D is unresolved. The CDR3 contains 17 residues. Per germline, CDR1 MNHEY and CDR2 SVGEGT. V lost 4 bases and J 2 bases, leaving 17 bases between the germline ends. The CDR3 DNA reads TGTGCCAGCAGTTCCACCTTTAGAGGAGACACTAATGAAAAACTGTTTTTT. It codes for CASSSTFRGDTNEKLFF.

This clonotype is deemed medium-sized (0.01 to 0.1%). This rearrangement joins TRBV2 to TRBJ1-2, with D tentatively TRBD1 (5 bases). Germline CDR1 SNHLY, CDR2 FYNNEI. The CDR3 loop spans 13 amino acids. V was trimmed by 8 bases and J by 8 bases, leaving 18 bases between them. This chain's CDR3 is CASQIRDGGGYTF. The CDR3 region has the DNA TGTGCCAGCCAGATCCGGGACGGAGGAGGCTACACCTTC.

This clonotype was counted many times. The chain joins TRBV12-3 or TRBV12-4 to TRBJ1-4; 9 bases line up with TRBD1. Losses at the gene ends were 3 bases for V and 7 bases for J; bases not matched to a gene: 9. This CDR3 has 16 residues. The CDR3 protein is CASSFSLGQGGEKLFF. CDR3 in DNA: TGTGCCAGCAGTTTCTCTCTGGGACAGGGTGGTGAAAAACTGTTTTTT.

J is TRBJ1-5 and V is TRBV19; TRBD1 matches 10 bases. This CDR3 contains 20 residues. Germline loops: CDR1 LNHDA, CDR2 SQIVND (reference sequence). The J segment lost 3 bases and the V segment lost 6 bases, leaving 20 bases of the junction unmatched. The CDR3 region has the DNA TGTGCCAGTAGCAACCTCCGGGACAGGGGACGGTCTTCTTTCAATCAGCCCCAGCATTTT. This sequence encodes CASSNLRDRGRSSFNQPQHF.

This clonotype was detected many times. CDR3 loop: CASSSLSGGPINEQFF. CDR3 sequence (DNA): TGTGCCAGCAGTTCTCTTAGCGGGGGGCCTATCAATGAGCAGTTCTTC. This rearrangement joins TRBV12-3 or TRBV12-4 to TRBJ2-1, with 10 bases aligning to TRBD2. CDR3 length: 16 amino acids. V lost 4 bases, J lost 6 bases, and 9 bases stayed unmatched.

The table lists this clonotype with many counts. This rearrangement joins TRBV19 to TRBJ1-2; D not certain. The V end lost 7 bases, the J end lost 8 bases, and 20 bases lay between the germline ends. Germline CDR1 and CDR2: LNHDA and SQIVND (reference sequence). The CDR3 has 14 amino acids. As DNA, the CDR3 is TGTGCCAGTACCCCCCGAGGCGTCACGGGGGGCTACACCTTC. Translation: CASTPRGVTGGYTF.

With regard to this clonotype: A far larger clone is just one base off, so this is likely a read error. This sequence joins TRBV6-9 and TRBJ2-1, with D possibly TRBD2 on 7 matching bases. Germline assignment: CDR1 MNHGY and CDR2 SVAAGI. The CDR3 runs 14 residues. V gave up 2 bases and J gave up 4 bases, with 9 bases separating them. CDR3 loop: CASSYSGTYNEQFF. The CDR3, as DNA: TGTGCCAGCAGTTATAGCGGGACATACAATGAGCAGTTCTTC.

Ten or more counts support this clonotype. The chain carries TRBV7-8 and TRBJ2-5; possible D gene TRBD1, 7 bases. The CDR3 is made up of 15 amino acids. V was cut by 7 bases and J by 4 bases, with 19 bases left in between. Germline-derived CDR1 and CDR2 are SGHVS and FQNEAQ. CDR3 in amino acids: CASKQWQGEAETQYF. Written as DNA, the CDR3 is TGTGCCAGCAAACAATGGCAGGGGGAGGCAGAGACCCAGTACTTC.

Comments on this clonotype: Given a far larger clone just one base away, this is likely a sequencing read error. The chain recombines TRBV6-1 with TRBJ1-5; D may be TRBD1 (6 bases). CDR1 is MNHNS and CDR2 is SASEGT in the germline V gene. Trimming removed 5 bases at V and 3 bases at J, with 14 bases between. The CDR3 has 15 residues. This CDR3 is CASSSGGGFNQPQHF. As DNA, the CDR3 is TGTGCCAGCAGTTCGGGGGGCGGGTTCAATCAGCCCCAGCATTTT.